What follows are 27 T cell receptor beta chains derived from one specimen sequenced in a study of OX40 agonist ivuxolimab in advanced cancers. The library came from the immunoSEQ multiplex PCR assay. The immuneACCESS repertoire file appears here via TCRdb, limited to in-frame rearrangements. These files lack a portion of the clones; in checked studies, under half of the deficit traces to unresolved V genes, and the cause of the others is not known. Counted in this sample were about 73,000 clones; over 80% of them appeared once. The ten largest clonotypes hold about a tenth of the sample. The source material was CD4+ or CD8+ T cells sorted from blood, sampled in a trial of the OX40 agonist ivuxolimab. Receptors were obtained from an adult with an advanced solid tumor such as melanoma, head and neck, liver or kidney cancer.

CDR3 protein: CASSYGTGGYNEQFF. In DNA form, the CDR3 reads TGTGCCAGCAGTTACGGGACAGGGGGCTACAATGAGCAGTTCTTC. The chain uses TRBV6-5 and TRBJ2-1; 11 nucleotides line up with TRBD1. This CDR3 has 15 amino acids. J lost 3 bases, V lost 2 bases, and 0 bases had no gene match. CDR1 is MNHEY and CDR2 is SVGAGI in the germline V gene.

V usage is TRBV5-1 and J usage is TRBJ2-3; perhaps TRBD1 as D (6 bases). There are 14 residues in the CDR3. V shed 1 base and J shed 2 bases, with 8 bases lying between them. Germline CDR1 and CDR2: SGHRS and YFSETQ. CDR3 sequence: CASSLNRDTDTQYF. The DNA for the CDR3 is TGCGCCAGCAGCTTGAACAGGGACACAGATACGCAGTATTTT.

This chain joins TRBV27 and TRBJ1-2; the match to TRBD1 covers 7 bases. This CDR3 is built from 18 residues. Trimming cost V 5 bases and J 3 bases; bases outside gene matches: 18. Germline V CDR1 and CDR2: MNHEY, SMNVEV (reference sequence). The DNA of the CDR3 is TGTGCCAGCAGTCCTGGCCCAGGGGGTTTATTTTTCGACTATGGCTACACCTTC. Its protein is CASSPGPGGLFFDYGYTF.

The rearrangement uses TRBV27 and TRBJ1-2; D might be TRBD1 (6 bases). Between the trimmed V and J ends, which lost 0 bases and 6 bases, there was a span of 8 bases. There are 13 residues in the CDR3. Germline V lookup: CDR1 MNHEY, CDR2 SMNVEV (reference sequence). CDR3 sequence (DNA): TGTGCCAGCAGTTTATCAGGGGGGGATGGCTACACCTTC. Its protein product is CASSLSGGDGYTF.

The chain joins TRBV20-1 to TRBJ2-1; no clear D gene. CDR3 length: 11 residues. Deletions cut 3 bases from V and 7 bases from J, with 7 bases between. In germline, CDR1 is DFQATT, CDR2 SNEGSKA (reference sequence). The CDR3 nucleotides read TGCAGTGCTAGCGTTCAAAATGAGCAGTTCTTC. Its translation is CSASVQNEQFF.

The chain uses TRBV19 and TRBJ2-2, with 7 bases matching TRBD2. The CDR3 spans 13 residues. V trimming: 9 bases; J trimming: 7 bases; junction bases outside the gene matches: 8. CDR1 and CDR2 from the germline V gene are LNHDA and SQIVND (reference sequence). The DNA for the CDR3 is TGTGCCAGCGCACGAGGGAGGGGCGGGGAGCTGTTTTTT. It translates to CASARGRGGELFF.

A few counts support this clone. The gene calls are TRBV27 and TRBJ1-5; D is possibly TRBD1 (6 bases). The CDR3 sequence is 13 residues long. CDR1 is MNHEY, CDR2 SMNVEV, per germline (reference sequence). V was shortened by 5 bases and J by 2 bases, with 7 bases between the two germline ends. The CDR3 bases are TGTGCCAGCAGTCGGGGGCGCAATCAGCCCCAGCATTTT. It translates to CASSRGRNQPQHF.

This clone has only a few counts. The rearrangement joins TRBV7-9 to TRBJ2-1; 8 nucleotides align to TRBD2. The CDR3 is 11 residues long. The ends lost 5 bases at V and 12 bases at J; junction bases unmatched: 3. Germline CDR1 SEHNR, CDR2 FQNEAQ (reference sequence). CDR3 nucleotide sequence: TGTGCCAGCAGCCCCGGGGGGGGGCAGTTCTTC. This codes for CASSPGGGQFF. The full variable domain, in which reference TRBV7-9 and TRBJ2-1 provide the parts outside the CDR3, is DTGVSQNPRHKITKRGQNVTFRCDPISEHNRLYWYRQTLGQGPEFLTYFQNEAQLEKSRLLSDRFSAERPKGSFSTLEIQRTEQGDSAMYLCASSPGGGQFFGPGTRLTVL.

The chain employs TRBV27 and TRBJ1-2, with a weak D call TRBD1 (6 bases). Germline CDR1 reads MNHEY; CDR2 reads SMNVEV (reference sequence). The CDR3 is made up of 11 amino acids. V was pared by 8 bases and J by 8 bases, with 12 bases between. For the CDR3, the DNA is TGTGCCAGCCTGGGGGGGCAGGGCTACACCTTC. It codes for CASLGGQGYTF.

The chain recombines TRBV25-1 with TRBJ2-5; TRBD1 matches 9 bases. V shed 5 bases and J 3 bases; nucleotides not matched to a gene: 7. The CDR3 runs 15 residues. In germline, CDR1 is MGHDK, CDR2 SYGVNS. The CDR3 is CASSPPRDREETQYF. CDR3 bases: TGTGCCAGCAGTCCGCCCCGGGACAGGGAAGAGACCCAGTACTTC.

V usage is TRBV7-2 and J usage is TRBJ2-7; D is possibly TRBD2 (6 bases). Trimming pared 1 base from V and 6 bases from J, leaving 16 bases between. The CDR3 spans 15 residues. CDR1 is SGHTA, CDR2 FQGNSA, per germline. Written as DNA, the CDR3 is TGTGCCAGCAGCTTAGGACGGGGGACCTCTCTCGAGCAGTACTTC. Protein product: CASSLGRGTSLEQYF.

The chain links TRBV9 to TRBJ2-1, with TRBD2 matching over 7 bases. This CDR3 region has 15 residues. With 1 base clipped from V and 9 bases from J, the junction kept 10 bases outside the gene matches. Germline CDR1 SGDLS, CDR2 YYNGEE. The CDR3 nucleotides read TGTGCCAGCAGCGTAAGGTCTGGCGGGGGTATTGAGCAGTTCTTC. It specifies CASSVRSGGGIEQFF. Looking up the rest from reference TRBV9 and TRBJ2-1 gives the full variable domain: DSGVTQTPKHLITATGQRVTLRCSPRSGDLSVYWYQQSLDQGLQFLIQYYNGEERAKGNILERFSAQQFPDLHSELNLSSLELGDSALYFCASSVRSGGGIEQFFGPGTRLTVL.

The chain combines TRBV19 with TRBJ2-1; 10 bases agree with TRBD2. The CDR3 runs to 14 residues. CDR1 LNHDA and CDR2 SQIVND come from the germline V gene (reference sequence). J gave up 9 bases and V 4 bases, and 6 bases lay outside the gene matches. The CDR3 is CASSRLAGVPEQFF. As DNA, the CDR3 is TGTGCCAGTAGTAGGCTAGCGGGAGTCCCTGAGCAGTTCTTC.

The genes are TRBV19 and TRBJ1-1; D unresolved. CDR1 is LNHDA and CDR2 is SQIVND in the germline V gene (reference sequence). The CDR3 totals 13 residues. V was cut by 3 bases and J by 4 bases, with 9 bases left in between. CDR3 nucleotide sequence: TGTGCCAGTAGTATCGCAGGATTCACTGAAGCTTTCTTT. It encodes CASSIAGFTEAFF. The full variable domain, completed using reference TRBV19 and TRBJ1-1, is DGGITQSPKYLFRKEGQNVTLSCEQNLNHDAMYWYRQDPGQGLRLIYYSQIVNDFQKGDIAEGYSVSREKKESFPLTVTSAQKNPTAFYLCASSIAGFTEAFFGQGTRLTVV.

The chain employs TRBV19 and TRBJ1-5; weak D call: TRBD1 (6 bases). V was clipped by 6 bases and J by 2 bases, with 14 bases between them. CDR3 length: 15 amino acids. Germline V gene data show CDR1 as LNHDA and CDR2 as SQIVND (reference sequence). The CDR3 region is CASRSGTRGNQPQHF. For the CDR3, the DNA is TGTGCCAGTAGATCGGGGACACGAGGCAATCAGCCCCAGCATTTT.

V usage is TRBV19 and J usage is TRBJ2-7, with D maybe TRBD2 (5 bases). CDR1 is LNHDA, CDR2 SQIVND, per germline (reference sequence). CDR3 length: 16 amino acids. The ends were cut back, 6 bases at V and 0 bases at J, with 18 bases in the middle. This CDR3 is CASRSWGEGGSYEQYF. The CDR3 DNA reads TGTGCCAGTAGGAGTTGGGGAGAGGGTGGCTCCTACGAGCAGTACTTC.

V and J are TRBV7-9 and TRBJ1-2; maybe TRBD1 (6 bases). V lost 2 bases to trimming and J lost 8 bases, with 12 bases between them. CDR1 is SEHNR and CDR2 is FQNEAQ in the germline V gene (reference sequence). The CDR3 sequence is 13 residues long. CDR3 in DNA: TGTGCCAGCAGCTTACCGGGGGCGCGGGGCTACACCTTC. This codes for CASSLPGARGYTF. Looking up the rest from reference TRBV7-9 and TRBJ1-2 gives the full variable domain: DTGVSQNPRHKITKRGQNVTFRCDPISEHNRLYWYRQTLGQGPEFLTYFQNEAQLEKSRLLSDRFSAERPKGSFSTLEIQRTEQGDSAMYLCASSLPGARGYTFGSGTRLTVV.

The V gene is TRBV27, the J gene TRBJ1-3, with D possibly matching TRBD1 (5 bases). V lost 0 bases and J lost 1, with 13 bases in between. Germline loops: CDR1 MNHEY, CDR2 SMNVEV (reference sequence). The CDR3 sequence is 17 residues long. In DNA form, the CDR3 reads TGTGCCAGCAGTTTATCGCGAATCGGGGGTTCTGGAAACACCATATATTTT. This sequence encodes CASSLSRIGGSGNTIYF.

On this clone itself: Other nucleotide sequences in the sample specify the same CDR3. The chain uses TRBV9 and TRBJ2-1, with D perhaps matching TRBD1 or TRBD2 (5 bases each). V lost 2 bases, J lost 0 bases, and 9 bases lay in between. The CDR3 has 15 amino acids. Germline values: CDR1 SGDLS, CDR2 YYNGEE. For the CDR3, the DNA is TGTGCCAGCAGCGTTGGTGGGGGCTCCTACAATGAGCAGTTCTTC. This translates into CASSVGGGSYNEQFF.

The J gene is TRBJ2-7, the V gene TRBV10-3, with a possible D match to TRBD2 (5 bases). CDR3 length equals 17 residues. V lost 4 bases and J 0 bases, leaving 19 bases between the germline ends. CDR1 ENHRY and CDR2 SYGVKD come from the germline V gene. CDR3 loop: CAISGKLSPGSSYEQYF. In DNA form, the CDR3 reads TGTGCCATCAGTGGAAAACTCTCCCCTGGGAGCTCCTACGAGCAGTACTTC.

The rearrangement joins TRBV7-3 to TRBJ1-1; TRBD1 might be the D (6 bases). V was trimmed by 5 bases and J by 3 bases, leaving 16 bases between them. There are 15 residues in the CDR3. Germline V gene data show CDR1 as SGHTA and CDR2 as FQGTGA. The CDR3 loop reads CASSKGHPSYTEAFF. The CDR3 nucleotides read TGTGCCAGCAGCAAGGGACACCCGAGTTACACTGAAGCTTTCTTT. Full variable domain (outside the CDR3, taken from reference TRBV7-3 and TRBJ1-1): GAGVSQTPSNKVTEKGKYVELRCDPISGHTALYWYRQSLGQGPEFLIYFQGTGAADDSGLPNDRFFAVRPEGSVSTLKIQRTERGDSAVYLCASSKGHPSYTEAFFGQGTRLTVV.

The chain recombines TRBV11-3 with TRBJ2-1; 10 bases match TRBD2. Germline CDR1 and CDR2: SGHNT and YENEEA. V trimming: 2 bases; J trimming: 4 bases; junction bases outside the gene matches: 8. The CDR3 is 17 amino acids. CDR3 protein: CASSLRASGGGYNEQFF. The CDR3 DNA follows: TGTGCCAGCAGCTTACGGGCGAGCGGGGGGGGTTACAATGAGCAGTTCTTC. The whole variable domain, filled in from reference TRBV11-3 and TRBJ2-1, reads EAGVVQSPRYKIIEKKQPVAFWCNPISGHNTLYWYLQNLGQGPELLIRYENEEAVDDSQLPKDRFSAERLKGVDSTLKIQPAELGDSAVYLCASSLRASGGGYNEQFFGPGTRLTVL.

The chain is built from TRBV7-9 and TRBJ1-4; D is perhaps TRBD1 (6 bases). V lost 1 base to trimming and J lost 4 bases, with 10 bases between them. This CDR3 has 15 amino acids. Looked up from germline, CDR1 is SEHNR and CDR2 is FQNEAQ (reference sequence). The DNA of the CDR3 is TGTGCCAGCAGCTTAGTACAGGGCCTTAATGAAAAACTGTTTTTT. Protein: CASSLVQGLNEKLFF.

The CDR3 DNA is TGTGCCACCAGCAGAGTTTCAGGGGGCGATGGCTACACCTTC. Amino acid sequence: CATSRVSGGDGYTF. The chain joins TRBV15 to TRBJ1-2; 8 bases line up with TRBD1. V trimming: 1 base; J trimming: 6 bases; junction bases outside the gene matches: 4. The germline gives CDR1 LNHNV, CDR2 YYDKDF (reference sequence). The CDR3 runs to 14 residues.

V gene TRBV19 combines with J gene TRBJ1-5, with D perhaps matching TRBD1 (6 bases). This CDR3 has 15 residues. Trimming stripped 5 bases from V and 0 bases from J, with 11 bases between. Per the germline V gene, CDR1 is LNHDA and CDR2 is SQIVND (reference sequence). CDR3 residues: CASSWTEYSNQPQHF. DNA of the CDR3: TGTGCCAGTAGTTGGACAGAATATAGCAATCAGCCCCAGCATTTT.

A single count supports this clone. The gene calls are TRBV28 and TRBJ2-5, with TRBD1 as a possible D gene (6 bases). This CDR3 is 16 amino acids long. V lost 1 base, J lost 2 bases, and 14 bases lay in between. CDR1 is MDHEN and CDR2 is SYDVKM in the germline V gene. The CDR3, as DNA: TGTGCCAGCAGTTTATTTTCAGCCAGGGGACAAGAGACCCAGTACTTC. Its translation is CASSLFSARGQETQYF.

This rearrangement joins TRBV27 to TRBJ1-3, with 8 positions matching TRBD1. V dropped 8 bases and J dropped 5; count of bases not matched to a gene: 8. CDR3 length equals 14 residues. Per germline, CDR1 MNHEY and CDR2 SMNVEV (reference sequence). This CDR3 reads CASGAGGVRNTIYF. For the CDR3, the DNA is TGTGCCAGCGGCGCAGGGGGCGTTAGAAACACCATATATTTT.